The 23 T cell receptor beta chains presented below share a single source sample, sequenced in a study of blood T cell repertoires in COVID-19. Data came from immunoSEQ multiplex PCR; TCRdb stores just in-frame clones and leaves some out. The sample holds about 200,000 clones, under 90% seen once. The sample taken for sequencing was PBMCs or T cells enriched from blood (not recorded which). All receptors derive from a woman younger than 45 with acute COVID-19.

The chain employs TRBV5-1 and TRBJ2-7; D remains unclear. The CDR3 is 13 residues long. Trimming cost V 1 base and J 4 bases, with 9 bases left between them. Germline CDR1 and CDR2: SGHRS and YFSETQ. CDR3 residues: CASSLNVGYEQYF. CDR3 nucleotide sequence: TGCGCCAGCAGCTTGAACGTCGGGTACGAGCAGTACTTC.

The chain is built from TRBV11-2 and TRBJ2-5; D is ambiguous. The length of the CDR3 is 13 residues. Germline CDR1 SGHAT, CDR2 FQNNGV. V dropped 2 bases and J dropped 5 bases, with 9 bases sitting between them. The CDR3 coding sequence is TGTGCCAGCAGCTTATCAGGTTGGGAGACCCAGTACTTC. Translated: CASSLSGWETQYF. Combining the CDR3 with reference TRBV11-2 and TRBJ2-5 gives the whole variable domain EAGVAQSPRYKIIEKRQSVAFWCNPISGHATLYWYQQILGQGPKLLIQFQNNGVVDDSQLPKDRFSAERLKGVDSTLKIQPAKLEDSAVYLCASSLSGWETQYFGPGTRLLVL.

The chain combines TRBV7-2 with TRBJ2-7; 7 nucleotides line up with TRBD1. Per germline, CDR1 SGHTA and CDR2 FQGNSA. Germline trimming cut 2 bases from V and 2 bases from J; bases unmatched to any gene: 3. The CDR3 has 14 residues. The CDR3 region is CASSLLDRTYEQYF. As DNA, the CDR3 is TGTGCCAGCAGCTTATTGGACAGGACCTACGAGCAGTACTTC.

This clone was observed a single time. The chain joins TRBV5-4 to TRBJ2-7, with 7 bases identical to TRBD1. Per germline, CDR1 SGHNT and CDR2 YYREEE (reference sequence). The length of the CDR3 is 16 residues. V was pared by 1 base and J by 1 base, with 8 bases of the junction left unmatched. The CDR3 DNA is TGTGCCAGCAGCTTGCCGGGACAGCTAACTTCCTACGAGCAGTACTTC. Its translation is CASSLPGQLTSYEQYF.

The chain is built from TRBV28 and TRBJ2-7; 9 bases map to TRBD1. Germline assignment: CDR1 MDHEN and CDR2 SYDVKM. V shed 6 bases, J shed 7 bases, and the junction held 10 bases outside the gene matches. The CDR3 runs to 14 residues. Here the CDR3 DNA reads TGTGCCAGCAGGATGACTACAGGGGGCGCAGAGCAGTACTTC. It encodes CASRMTTGGAEQYF. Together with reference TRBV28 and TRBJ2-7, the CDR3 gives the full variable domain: DVKVTQSSRYLVKRTGEKVFLECVQDMDHENMFWYRQDPGLGLRLIYFSYDVKMKEKGDIPEGYSVSREKKERFSLILESASTNQTSMYLCASRMTTGGAEQYFGPGTRLTVT.

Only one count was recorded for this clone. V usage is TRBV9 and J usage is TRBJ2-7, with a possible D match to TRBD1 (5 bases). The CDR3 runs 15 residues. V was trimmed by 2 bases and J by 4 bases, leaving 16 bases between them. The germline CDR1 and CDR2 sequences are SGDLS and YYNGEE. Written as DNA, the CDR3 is TGTGCCAGCAGCGTGGGGCCAGGAATTTTTTACGAGCAGTACTTC. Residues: CASSVGPGIFYEQYF.

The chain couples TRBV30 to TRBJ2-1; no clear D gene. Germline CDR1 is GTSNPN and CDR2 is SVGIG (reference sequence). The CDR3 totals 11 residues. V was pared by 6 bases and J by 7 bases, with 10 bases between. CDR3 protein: CACRGWNEQFF. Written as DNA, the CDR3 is TGTGCCTGCCGCGGCTGGAATGAGCAGTTCTTC.

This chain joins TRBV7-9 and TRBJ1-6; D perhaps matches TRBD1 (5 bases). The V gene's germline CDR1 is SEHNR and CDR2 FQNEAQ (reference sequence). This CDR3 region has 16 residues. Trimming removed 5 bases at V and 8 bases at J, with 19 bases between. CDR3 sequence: CASSEAGGRAYSPLHF. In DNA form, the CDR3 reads TGTGCCAGCAGCGAGGCGGGGGGAAGAGCGTATTCACCCCTCCACTTT.

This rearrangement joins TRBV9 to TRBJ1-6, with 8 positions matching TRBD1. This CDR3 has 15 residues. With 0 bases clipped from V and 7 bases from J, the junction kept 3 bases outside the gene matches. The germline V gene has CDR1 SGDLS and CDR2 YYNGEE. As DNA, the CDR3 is TGTGCCAGCAGCGTAGAACAGGGGGGGAATTCACCCCTCCACTTT. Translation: CASSVEQGGNSPLHF.

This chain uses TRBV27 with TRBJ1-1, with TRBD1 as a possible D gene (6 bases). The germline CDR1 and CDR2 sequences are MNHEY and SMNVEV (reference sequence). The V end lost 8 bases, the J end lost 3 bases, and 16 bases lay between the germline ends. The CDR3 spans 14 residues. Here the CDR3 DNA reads TGTGCCAGCCCACAGGGCAGAGCGGACACTGAAGCTTTCTTT. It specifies CASPQGRADTEAFF.

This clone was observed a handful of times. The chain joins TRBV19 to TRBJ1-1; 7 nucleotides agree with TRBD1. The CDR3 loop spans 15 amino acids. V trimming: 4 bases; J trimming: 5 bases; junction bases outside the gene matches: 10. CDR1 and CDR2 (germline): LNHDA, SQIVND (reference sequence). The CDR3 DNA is TGTGCCAGTAGTAAGGAAGACAGGGAGGTGACTGAAGCTTTCTTT. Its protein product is CASSKEDREVTEAFF.

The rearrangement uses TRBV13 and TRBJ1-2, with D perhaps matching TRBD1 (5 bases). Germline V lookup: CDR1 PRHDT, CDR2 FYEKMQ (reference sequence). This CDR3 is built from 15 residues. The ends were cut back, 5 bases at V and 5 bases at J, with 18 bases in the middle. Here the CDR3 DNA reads TGTGCCAGCAGCCCGGGCCCGGACATAAGATATGGCTACACCTTC. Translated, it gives CASSPGPDIRYGYTF.

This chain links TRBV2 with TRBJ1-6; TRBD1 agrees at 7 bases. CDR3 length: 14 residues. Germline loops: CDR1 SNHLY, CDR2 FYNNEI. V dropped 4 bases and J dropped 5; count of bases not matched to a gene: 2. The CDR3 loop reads CASSVGQNNSPLHF. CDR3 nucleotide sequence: TGTGCCAGCAGTGTGGGACAGAATAATTCACCCCTCCACTTT.

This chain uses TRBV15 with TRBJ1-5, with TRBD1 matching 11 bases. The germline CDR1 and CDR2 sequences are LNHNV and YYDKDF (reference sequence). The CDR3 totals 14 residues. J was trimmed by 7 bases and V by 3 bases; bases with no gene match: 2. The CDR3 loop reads CATSSGTGGQPQHF. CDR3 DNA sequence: TGTGCCACCAGCAGTGGGACAGGGGGGCAGCCCCAGCATTTT.

CDR3 sequence reads: CASSLSGSKDTEAFF. As DNA, the CDR3 is TGCGCCAGCAGCTTGTCGGGGTCGAAGGACACTGAAGCTTTCTTT. This chain joins TRBV5-1 and TRBJ1-1; unclear D gene. V was shortened by 1 base and J by 3 bases, with 13 bases between the two germline ends. The CDR3 is 15 residues long. The V gene's germline CDR1 is SGHRS and CDR2 YFSETQ. The full variable domain, with the rest looked up from reference TRBV5-1 and TRBJ1-1, is KAGVTQTPRYLIKTRGQQVTLSCSPISGHRSVSWYQQTPGQGLQFLFEYFSETQRNKGNFPGRFSGRQFSNSRSEMNVSTLELGDSALYLCASSLSGSKDTEAFFGQGTRLTVV.

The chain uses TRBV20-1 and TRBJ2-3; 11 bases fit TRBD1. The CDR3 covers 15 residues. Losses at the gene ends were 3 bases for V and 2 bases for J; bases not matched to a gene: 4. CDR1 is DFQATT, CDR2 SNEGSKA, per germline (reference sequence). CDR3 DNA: TGCAGTGCTAGTAGGGACAGGGGGGACACAGATACGCAGTATTTT. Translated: CSASRDRGDTDTQYF.

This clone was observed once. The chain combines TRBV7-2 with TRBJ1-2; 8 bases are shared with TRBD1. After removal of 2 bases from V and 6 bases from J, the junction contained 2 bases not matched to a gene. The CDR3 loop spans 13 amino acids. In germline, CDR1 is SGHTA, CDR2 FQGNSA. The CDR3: CASSLMGQDGYTF. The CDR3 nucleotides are TGTGCCAGCAGCTTAATGGGACAGGATGGCTACACCTTC.

The CDR3 DNA follows: TGCAGTGCTAGTGCTGCTCAGGTGACTTTCTTT. Translation: CSASAAQVTFF. The rearrangement links TRBV20-1 to TRBJ1-1; D not resolved. The CDR3 totals 11 residues. Trimming removed 3 bases at V and 12 bases at J, with 14 bases between. Germline V gene data show CDR1 as DFQATT and CDR2 as SNEGSKA (reference sequence).

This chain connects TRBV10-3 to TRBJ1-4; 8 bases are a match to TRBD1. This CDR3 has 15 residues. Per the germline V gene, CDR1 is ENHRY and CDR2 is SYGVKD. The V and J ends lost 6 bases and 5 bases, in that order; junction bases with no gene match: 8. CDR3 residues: CAISREGQVNEKLFF. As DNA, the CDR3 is TGTGCCATCAGCAGAGAGGGACAGGTGAATGAAAAACTGTTTTTT.

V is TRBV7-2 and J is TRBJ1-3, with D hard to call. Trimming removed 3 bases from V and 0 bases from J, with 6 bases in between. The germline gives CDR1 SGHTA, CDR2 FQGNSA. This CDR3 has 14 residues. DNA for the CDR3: TGTGCCAGCAGCTTTATAGACTCTGGAAACACCATATATTTT. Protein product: CASSFIDSGNTIYF.

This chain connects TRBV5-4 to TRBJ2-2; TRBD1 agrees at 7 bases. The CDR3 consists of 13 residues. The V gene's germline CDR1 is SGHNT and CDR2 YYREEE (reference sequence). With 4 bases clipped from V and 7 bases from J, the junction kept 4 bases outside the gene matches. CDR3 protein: CASSPGGDGELFF. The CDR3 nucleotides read TGTGCCAGCAGCCCAGGGGGTGACGGGGAGCTGTTTTTT.

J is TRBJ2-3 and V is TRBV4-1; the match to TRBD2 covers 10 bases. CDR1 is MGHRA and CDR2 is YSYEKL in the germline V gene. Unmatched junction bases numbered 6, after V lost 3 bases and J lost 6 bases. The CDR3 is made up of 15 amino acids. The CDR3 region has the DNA TGCGCCAGCAGCCACCTAGCGGGGGACCGGGATACGCAGTATTTT. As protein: CASSHLAGDRDTQYF.

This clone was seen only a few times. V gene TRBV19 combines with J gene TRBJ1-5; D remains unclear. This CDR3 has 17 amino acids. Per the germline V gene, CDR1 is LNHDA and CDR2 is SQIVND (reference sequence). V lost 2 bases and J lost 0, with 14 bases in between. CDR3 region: CASSIRSPPYSNQPQHF. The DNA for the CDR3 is TGTGCCAGTAGTATACGGAGTCCTCCCTATAGCAATCAGCCCCAGCATTTT.